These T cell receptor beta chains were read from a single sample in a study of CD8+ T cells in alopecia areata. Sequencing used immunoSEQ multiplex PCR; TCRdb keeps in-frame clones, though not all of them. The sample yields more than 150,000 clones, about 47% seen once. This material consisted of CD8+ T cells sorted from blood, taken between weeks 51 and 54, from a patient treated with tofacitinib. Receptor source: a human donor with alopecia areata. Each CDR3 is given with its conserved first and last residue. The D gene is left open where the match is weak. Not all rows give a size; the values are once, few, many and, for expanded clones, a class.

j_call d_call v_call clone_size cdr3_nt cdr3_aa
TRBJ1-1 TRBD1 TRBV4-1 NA TGCGCCAGCAGCCAACAACAGGGGGCTACTGAAGCTTTCTTT CASSQQQGATEAFF
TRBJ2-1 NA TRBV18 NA TGTGCCAGCTCACCCGGGACAACTCAGGGCAATGAGCAGTTCTTC CASSPGTTQGNEQFF
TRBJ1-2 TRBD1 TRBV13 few TGTGCCAGCAGCTTCGCAGACAGGGTGGCCGGCTACACCTTC CASSFADRVAGYTF
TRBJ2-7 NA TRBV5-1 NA TGCGCCAGCCGTCTGAGAGGTCTCGAGCAGTACTTC CASRLRGLEQYF
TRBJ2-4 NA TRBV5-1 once TGCGCCAGCAGCTTGGGGGCACAGGCGGTGAACATTCAGTACTTC CASSLGAQAVNIQYF
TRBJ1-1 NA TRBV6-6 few TGTGCCAGCAACCGGGGCATGAACACTGAAGCTTTCTTT CASNRGMNTEAFF
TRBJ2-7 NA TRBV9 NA TGTGCCAGCAGCGCCGCCGGGCAGAGCTACGAGCAGTACTTC CASSAAGQSYEQYF
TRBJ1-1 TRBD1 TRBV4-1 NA TGCGCCAGCAGCCAACCGGGACAGGGGGGCCCGGCTGAAGCTTTCTTT CASSQPGQGGPAEAFF
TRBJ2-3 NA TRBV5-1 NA TGCGCCAGCAGAAGGGGGCTAGCGGTACGCACAGATACGCAGTATTTT CASRRGLAVRTDTQYF
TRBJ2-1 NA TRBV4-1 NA TGCGCCAGCAGCCAAGATGGGGCGGTTGAGCAGTTCTTC CASSQDGAVEQFF
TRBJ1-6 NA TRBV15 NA TGTGCCACCAGCAGAGATCCTGTAGCACCCCTCCACTTT CATSRDPVAPLHF
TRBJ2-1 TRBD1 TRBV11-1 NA TGTGCCAGCAGCCGGGACCCAGCGACAGGGAAGTACAATGAGCAGTTCTTC CASSRDPATGKYNEQFF
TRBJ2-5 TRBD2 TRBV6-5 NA TGTGCCAGCAGTTACTCGACTAGCCCCCGGGAGACCCAGTACTTC CASSYSTSPRETQYF
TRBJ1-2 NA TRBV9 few TGTGCCAGCAGCGTAGTCGGGATAGCTAACTATGGCTACACCTTC CASSVVGIANYGYTF
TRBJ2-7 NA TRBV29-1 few TGCAGCGTTGAAGGCCCGGGGGAGGGGGCCACCTACGAGCAGTACTTC CSVEGPGEGATYEQYF
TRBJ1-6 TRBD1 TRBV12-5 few TGTGCTAGTGGTTTGGCAGGGGGCTACTCACCCCTCCACTTT CASGLAGGYSPLHF
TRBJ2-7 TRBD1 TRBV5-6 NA TGTGCCAGCAGCCCCGGGACAGGGATCAACGAGCAGTACTTC CASSPGTGINEQYF
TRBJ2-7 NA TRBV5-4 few TGTGCCAGCAGCCCCTTGGAACCGACGGGGGAGCAGTACTTC CASSPLEPTGEQYF
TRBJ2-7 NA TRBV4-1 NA TGCGCCAGCAGCCAACCTCCCGTTGCGGGGGCCGACGAGCAGTACTTC CASSQPPVAGADEQYF
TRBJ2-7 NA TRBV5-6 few TGTGCCAGCAGCCCACCCCCCTCGGACAGAAGCTCCTACGAGCAGTACTTC CASSPPPSDRSSYEQYF
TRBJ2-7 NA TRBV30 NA TGTGCCTGGGCGGGGGCTGGAACCTACGAGCAGTACTTC CAWAGAGTYEQYF
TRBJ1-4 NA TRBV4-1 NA TGCGCCAGCAGCCTTGGGGGGGCGCGGACTAATGAAAAACTGTTTTTT CASSLGGARTNEKLFF
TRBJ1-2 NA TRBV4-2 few TGTGCCAGCAGCCAAGAAGAGGGGCTGGAAAACGGCTACACCTTC CASSQEEGLENGYTF
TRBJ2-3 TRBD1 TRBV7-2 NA TGTGCCAGCAGCGTCACAGGGGCCGATACGCAGTATTTT CASSVTGADTQYF
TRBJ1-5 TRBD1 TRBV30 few TGTGCCTGGGGGGACAGGGGTAATCAGCCCCAGCATTTT CAWGDRGNQPQHF
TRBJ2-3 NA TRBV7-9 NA TGTGCCAGCAGCACGCGCCTCGCGGATACGCAGTATTTT CASSTRLADTQYF
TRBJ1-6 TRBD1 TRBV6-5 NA TGTGCCAGCAGCCCTAGGGACAGGGGACCATCACCCCTCCACTTT CASSPRDRGPSPLHF
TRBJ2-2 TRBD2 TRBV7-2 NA TGTGCCAGCAGCTTGTTTACAGCGTCGGGAGGGCTGTTTTTT CASSLFTASGGLFF
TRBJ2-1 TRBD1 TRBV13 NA TGTGCCAGCAGCGAGGACAGGACCACCGGAGTCTTC CASSEDRTTGVF
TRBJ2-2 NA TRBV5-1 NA TGCGCCAGCAGCTTGGACGGGGATTCCGGGGAGCTGTTTTTT CASSLDGDSGELFF
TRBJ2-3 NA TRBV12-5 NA TGTGCTAGTGGTTCCAACCTCCTGGGAGTAGATACGCAGTATTTT CASGSNLLGVDTQYF
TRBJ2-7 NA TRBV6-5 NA TGTGCCAGCAGTTACTCGGTGGCAGGGGATTACGAGCAGTACTTC CASSYSVAGDYEQYF
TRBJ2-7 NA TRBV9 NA TGTGCCAGCAGCGCCGGATCCTCCTACGAGCAGTACTTC CASSAGSSYEQYF
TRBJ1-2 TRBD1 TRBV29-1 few TGCAGCGTTGAAGACCCCCCGGGACAGGACTATGGCTACACCTTC CSVEDPPGQDYGYTF
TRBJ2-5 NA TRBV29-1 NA TGCAGCGTTCTTCTGGCGGAAGAGACCCAGTACTTC CSVLLAEETQYF
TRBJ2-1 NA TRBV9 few TGTGCCAGCAGCGTTGAAGGGGCACGGGACAATGAGCAGTTCTTC CASSVEGARDNEQFF
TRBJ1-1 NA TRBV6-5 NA TGTGCCAGCAGTGCACAGGGTTCTTTGACTGAAGCTTTCTTT CASSAQGSLTEAFF
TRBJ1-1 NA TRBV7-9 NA TGTGCCAGCAGCTTATTCAATGAAGCTTTCTTT CASSLFNEAFF
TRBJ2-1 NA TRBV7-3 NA TGTGCCAGCAGCCCGGGACACGGTGCTTACAATGAGCAGTTCTTC CASSPGHGAYNEQFF
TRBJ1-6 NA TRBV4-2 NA TGTGCCAGCAGCCAAGAGTTTAATAATTCACCCCTCCACTTT CASSQEFNNSPLHF
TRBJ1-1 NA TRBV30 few TGTGCCTGGAGTGATCGGGGGCGAAGGACTGAAGCTTTCTTT CAWSDRGRRTEAFF
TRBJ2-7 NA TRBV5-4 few TGTGCCAGCAGCATAGAACAGGGAATGGGCCACGAGCAGTACTTC CASSIEQGMGHEQYF
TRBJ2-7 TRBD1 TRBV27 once TGTGCCAGCAGGCGGACAGGGTCCTACGAGCAGTACTTC CASRRTGSYEQYF
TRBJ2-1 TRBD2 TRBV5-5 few TGTGCCAGTCAGAATATCCGGGGGGCCTACAATGAGCAGTTCTTC CASQNIRGAYNEQFF
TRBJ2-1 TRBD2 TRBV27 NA TGTGCCAGCAGTTCTCCACTAGCGGGGGGATCTGAGCAGTTCTTC CASSSPLAGGSEQFF
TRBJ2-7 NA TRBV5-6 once TGTGCCAGCAGCTGGGAAAGTAGGACCTACGAGCAGTACTTC CASSWESRTYEQYF
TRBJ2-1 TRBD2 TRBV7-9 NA TGTGCCAGCAGCTTAGACGGGGGAGGGTACAATGAGCAGTTCTTC CASSLDGGGYNEQFF
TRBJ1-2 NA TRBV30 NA TGTGCCTGGAGTGGCGGGGCAGGTGGGGGCTACACCTTC CAWSGGAGGGYTF
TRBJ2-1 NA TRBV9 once TGTGCCAGCAGCGTAGCCCCAGAGAATGAGCAGTTCTTC CASSVAPENEQFF
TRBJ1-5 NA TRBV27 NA TGTGCCAGCAGTTTATCACGAGGGAGCAATCAGCCCCAGCATTTT CASSLSRGSNQPQHF
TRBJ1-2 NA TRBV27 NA TGTGCCAGCAGCCGTCACCCAGGGAACTATGGCTACACCTTC CASSRHPGNYGYTF
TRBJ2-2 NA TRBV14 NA TGTGCCAGCAGCACCGAGAACTTATTCCTTAACACCGGGGAGCTGTTTTTT CASSTENLFLNTGELFF
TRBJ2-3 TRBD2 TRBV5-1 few TGCGCCAGCAGCTTCAGACTAGCGGCTGGGAGGGATACGCAGTATTTT CASSFRLAAGRDTQYF
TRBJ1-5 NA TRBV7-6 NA TGTGCCAGCAGCCAAACGTTTAGTCAGCCCCAGCATTTT CASSQTFSQPQHF
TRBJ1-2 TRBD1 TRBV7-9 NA TGTGCCAGCAGCGTGGGACAGGGTACCTATGGCTACACCTTC CASSVGQGTYGYTF
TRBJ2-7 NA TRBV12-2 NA TGTGCAAGTCGCTTAGCCTACCTCCGAGGACTAGCGGGGTCTAACTCCTACGAGCAGTACTTC CASRLAYLRGLAGSNSYEQYF
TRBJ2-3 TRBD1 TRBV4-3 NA TGCGCCAGCAGCCACCGCGGACAGGGGACAGATACGCAGTATTTT CASSHRGQGTDTQYF